This TCR beta chain is drawn from a study of cytomegalovirus exposure and HLA in healthy donors. Whole-study results and caveats: A classifier reportedly called cytomegalovirus status with high sensitivity and specificity. Within the 130 or so validation repertoires, first-cohort TCR clusters tended to co-occur, according to a later analysis.

The donors formed part of the approximately 120-subject validation cohort, distinct from the roughly 700-subject first cohort. Clones were sequenced by immunoSEQ multiplex PCR, and TCRdb holds only the in-frame ones, with some missing. This sample has more than 120,000 clones, with about nine tenths found just once. Remarks on this clone: Its specificity is not known.

The CDR3 is 18 residues long. The ends were cut back, 2 bases at V and 8 bases at J, with 25 bases in the middle. The germline V gene has CDR1 GTSNPN and CDR2 SVGIG (reference sequence). The V and J genes are TRBV30 and TRBJ1-6; no reliable D call. The specimen sequenced was PBMCs. The clonotype was recovered from a man younger than 30 in good health and CMV-seropositive. This CDR3 reads CAWSSLDRAEGFDSPLHF. CDR3 in DNA: TGTGCCTGGAGTTCCCTGGACCGGGCAGAGGGATTTGATTCACCCCTCCACTTT.